Listed here are 3 T cell receptor beta chains from one sample, sequenced in a study of T-cell reconstitution after alpha-beta-depleted transplantation in children. Unique molecular identifiers were incorporated into the prepared TCRbeta library. TCRdb re-derived calls from the PCR reads in MiXCR, one entry per CDR3 protein. The sample contains about 260,000 distinct CDR3 sequences, roughly 8.2% of which appear only once. Source: PBMCs, mostly from graft donor cells, taken 180 days after TCRalphabeta/CD19-depleted stem cell transplant. These receptors all come from a male patient younger than 18 who had a stem cell transplant for acute lymphoblastic leukemia, so the T cells may come from the graft donor.

This clonotype was counted many times. This chain's CDR3 is CASSRLRESYEQYF. The CDR3 DNA is TGTGCCAGCAGCCGCTTGAGAGAATCCTACGAGCAGTACTTC. V and J are TRBV14 and TRBJ2-7, with D hard to call. The V gene lost 4 bases and the J gene lost 1 base, with 11 bases spanning the gap. The V gene's germline CDR1 is SGHDN and CDR2 FVKESK. This CDR3 has 14 residues.

The sample holds many counts of this clonotype. The V call is TRBV4-1, the J call TRBJ2-1; unclear D gene. This CDR3 region has 14 residues. Per the germline V gene, CDR1 is MGHRA and CDR2 is YSYEKL. V dropped 4 bases and J dropped 4 bases, with 11 bases sitting between them. The CDR3 nucleotides read TGCGCCAGCAGCCGCGCGGACGGGTACAATGAGCAGTTCTTC. This gives the protein CASSRADGYNEQFF.

The V and J genes are TRBV18 and TRBJ2-4; TRBD2 matches at 12 bases. Trimming took 2 bases from V and 5 from J; bases not matched to a gene: 16. Germline-derived CDR1 and CDR2 are KGHSH and LQKENI. The CDR3 contains 20 residues. The CDR3 sequence is CASSPSLRLAGVTEENIQYF. DNA for the CDR3: TGTGCCAGCTCACCATCCCTCAGACTAGCGGGAGTAACGGAGGAAAACATTCAGTACTTC.